The rows below give T cell receptor beta chains drawn from one sample of a study of memory CD4+ T cells and cytomegalovirus serostatus. Clones were read by immunoSEQ multiplex PCR, and TCRdb kept only the in-frame ones, dropping some. This table holds about 46,000 clones, about three quarters found once. What was sequenced was memory CD4+ T cells from blood. These receptors all come from an adult in good health and CMV-seronegative. Both conserved end residues are part of each CDR3. A D gene is named only where the DNA matches it firmly. Clone size is stated in some rows and not others, as once, few, many or a class when expanded.

clone_size: -; j_call: TRBJ2-3; d_call: -; v_call: TRBV2; cdr3_nt: TGTGCCAGCAGTGATGGGGGAATAGATACGCAGTATTTT; cdr3_aa: CASSDGGIDTQYF
clone_size: -; j_call: TRBJ2-2; d_call: TRBD1; v_call: TRBV9; cdr3_nt: TGTGCCAGCAGCGTAGGAACAGGGGCACCTAATCCCGGGGAGCTGTTTTTT; cdr3_aa: CASSVGTGAPNPGELFF
clone_size: few; j_call: TRBJ2-2; d_call: TRBD1; v_call: TRBV25-1; cdr3_nt: TGTGCCAGCAGTACCTTGACAGGGACCGGGGAGCTGTTTTTT; cdr3_aa: CASSTLTGTGELFF
clone_size: -; j_call: TRBJ2-7; d_call: -; v_call: TRBV7-9; cdr3_nt: TGTGCCAGCAGCTTAGCGGGTACCTACGAGCAGTACTTC; cdr3_aa: CASSLAGTYEQYF
clone_size: few; j_call: TRBJ1-1; d_call: TRBD1; v_call: TRBV4-1; cdr3_nt: TGCGCCAGCAGCCAATCCGGGACAGGCAACACTGAAGCTTTCTTT; cdr3_aa: CASSQSGTGNTEAFF
clone_size: -; j_call: TRBJ2-1; d_call: -; v_call: TRBV5-4; cdr3_nt: TGTGCCAGCAGCCTCCGAGGTGGCGCCGCCTCCTACAATGAGCAGTTCTTC; cdr3_aa: CASSLRGGAASYNEQFF
clone_size: -; j_call: TRBJ2-3; d_call: TRBD1; v_call: TRBV7-8; cdr3_nt: TGTGCCAGCAGCTCGGGACAGGGTGGAGGCACAGATACGCAGTATTTT; cdr3_aa: CASSSGQGGGTDTQYF
clone_size: few; j_call: TRBJ1-3; d_call: -; v_call: TRBV7-9; cdr3_nt: TGTGCCAGCGCCAGGACGAGTTTGGGAAATGCCATATATTTT; cdr3_aa: CASARTSLGNAIYF
clone_size: -; j_call: TRBJ2-7; d_call: -; v_call: TRBV6-5; cdr3_nt: TGTGCCAGCAGAAGGAGCGGTCAGGGCTCCTACGAGCAGTACTTC; cdr3_aa: CASRRSGQGSYEQYF
clone_size: once; j_call: TRBJ1-2; d_call: -; v_call: TRBV10-3; cdr3_nt: TGTGCCATCAGTGATGACAGCCCTGGGAACTATGGCTACACCTTC; cdr3_aa: CAISDDSPGNYGYTF
clone_size: -; j_call: TRBJ1-3; d_call: TRBD1; v_call: TRBV19; cdr3_nt: TGTGCCAGTAAACGGGGACAGCACTCTGGAAACACCATATATTTT; cdr3_aa: CASKRGQHSGNTIYF
clone_size: -; j_call: TRBJ1-6; d_call: TRBD1; v_call: TRBV6-1; cdr3_nt: TGTGCCAGCAGTGAATTTATTGGACAGGGGACCTCACCCCTCCACTTT; cdr3_aa: CASSEFIGQGTSPLHF
clone_size: -; j_call: TRBJ1-1; d_call: TRBD1; v_call: TRBV2; cdr3_nt: TGTGCCAGCAGTCCCCTGGGGACAGGGAACACTGAAGCTTTCTTT; cdr3_aa: CASSPLGTGNTEAFF
clone_size: -; j_call: TRBJ2-7; d_call: TRBD2; v_call: TRBV7-2; cdr3_nt: TGTGCCAGCAGCTTAGCCGGGACTAGCGGGTACGAGCAGTACTTC; cdr3_aa: CASSLAGTSGYEQYF
clone_size: -; j_call: TRBJ2-3; d_call: TRBD2; v_call: TRBV4-3; cdr3_nt: TGCGCCAGCAGCCAAGGGAACGGGGGGATGGATACGCAGTATTTT; cdr3_aa: CASSQGNGGMDTQYF
clone_size: -; j_call: TRBJ2-1; d_call: TRBD2; v_call: TRBV5-4; cdr3_nt: TGTGCCAGCAGCTCAGGACTAGCGGGGGAGGATGAGCAGTTCTTC; cdr3_aa: CASSSGLAGEDEQFF
clone_size: -; j_call: TRBJ2-2; d_call: -; v_call: TRBV7-9; cdr3_nt: TGTGCCAGCAGCTTAGTCCGGGACACCGGGGAGCTGTTTTTT; cdr3_aa: CASSLVRDTGELFF